A selection of T cell receptor beta chains follows, all from one sample in a study of tumor-infiltrating lymphocytes in oesophageal squamous cell carcinoma. TCRdb passed the PCR reads through MiXCR, listing each CDR3 protein once. This table has 8,500 to 14,000 distinct CDR3 sequences, approximately 59% appearing once. The sample consisted of esophageal tumor tissue. Receptor source: a male donor with esophageal squamous cell carcinoma. Both conserved end residues are part of each CDR3. Fields, in order: D gene, J gene, clone size, V gene, CDR3 DNA, CDR3 protein. D genes are given only for firm matches. Not every row has a clone size; where given, it reads once, few, many or a size class.

TRBD2 TRBJ2-1 many TRBV19 TGTGCCAGTACCCGAGGGCCTAGCGGGAGGGATGAGCAGTTCTTC CASTRGPSGRDEQFF
- TRBJ2-1 - TRBV7-9 TGTGCCAGCAGCTTGAGCGACTCAAACAATGAGCAGTTCTTC CASSLSDSNNEQFF
- TRBJ2-7 - TRBV6-8 TGTGCCAGCAGTCCCCTGGTCGGAGGTGGCGGGCGCCCTAGCTCCTACGAGCAGTACTTC CASSPLVGGGGRPSSYEQYF
- TRBJ1-5 - TRBV27 TGTGCCAGCAGCGCGATCGCTCCCGGGAATAGCAATCAGCCCCAGCATTTT CASSAIAPGNSNQPQHF
- TRBJ2-7 - TRBV7-2 TGTGCCAGCAGCCCGGGACGTAACTCCTACGAGCAGTACTTC CASSPGRNSYEQYF
TRBD1 TRBJ1-2 - TRBV6-6 TGTGCCAGCACGGACAGGGTAGCTGGCTACACCTTC CASTDRVAGYTF
TRBD1 TRBJ2-1 few TRBV27 TGTGCCAGCAGTAGAGGGACAGGGGGGTACAATGAGCAGTTCTTC CASSRGTGGYNEQFF
- TRBJ1-6 few TRBV15 TGTGCCACCAGCAGAGAGTCGGGGTTTGACTCACCCCTCCACTTT CATSRESGFDSPLHF
TRBD2 TRBJ2-7 - TRBV6-6 TGTGCCAGCAGACTACAACTAGCGGATGGGGGAGAGCAGTACTTC CASRLQLADGGEQYF
- TRBJ2-5 - TRBV7-3 TGTGCCAGCAGCTTAATGGCACAAGAGACCCAGTACTTC CASSLMAQETQYF
TRBD2 TRBJ2-1 - TRBV7-2 TGTGCCAGCAGCTTAGAGGGGACTAGCGGGATGTATGAGCAGTTCTTC CASSLEGTSGMYEQFF
- TRBJ1-4 - TRBV28 TGTGCCAGCAGTTCCCCGTGGGCAACTAATGAAAAACTGTTTTTT CASSSPWATNEKLFF
- TRBJ1-4 many TRBV6-4 TGTGCCAGCAGTGACCCGGTTGGTTGGGGGAGGGATGAAAAACTGTTTTTT CASSDPVGWGRDEKLFF
TRBD2 TRBJ2-2 - TRBV6-1 TGTGCCAGCAGCGACGAGTGTGTCAGCGGGGAGATGTTTTTT CASSDECVSGEMFF
- TRBJ1-1 many TRBV18 TGTGCCAGCTCACCAATGCAGGGAAAGAACACTGAAGCTTTCTTT CASSPMQGKNTEAFF
- TRBJ2-3 many TRBV7-2 TGTGCCACCGTTGAGGCTGTGAGCACAGATACGCAGTATTTT CATVEAVSTDTQYF
TRBD2 TRBJ2-7 - TRBV7-6 TGTGCCAGCAGCTCGACTAGCGGGGTATTGGGTGAGCAGTACTTC CASSSTSGVLGEQYF
- TRBJ2-7 - TRBV5-6 TGTGCCAGCAGCTTGGCCGGACCCTACGAGCAGTACTTC CASSLAGPYEQYF
- TRBJ2-3 few TRBV7-3 TGTGCCAGCAGCTTAACTAGCGACACCACAGATACGCAGTATTTT CASSLTSDTTDTQYF
TRBD1 TRBJ1-1 - TRBV6-5 TGTGCCAGCAGAAGGACAGGGGGAACGAATGAAGCTTTCTTT CASRRTGGTNEAFF
- TRBJ2-7 many TRBV2 TGTGCCAGCAGTGGGGTATTCACCGTCGAGCAGTACTTC CASSGVFTVEQYF
- TRBJ2-3 few TRBV7-3 TGTGCCAGCGCGCAGGGGTATACGCAGTATTTT CASAQGYTQYF
- TRBJ2-7 - TRBV20-1 TGCAGTGCAGGACAGAGATACTACGAGCAGTACTTC CSAGQRYYEQYF
- TRBJ2-2 - TRBV7-2 TGTGCCAGCAGCTTATTAACTAACACCGGGGAGCTGTTTTTT CASSLLTNTGELFF
- TRBJ2-1 - TRBV7-6 TGTGCCAGCAGCTTAGTGGAAGATGAGCAGTTCTTC CASSLVEDEQFF
- TRBJ2-7 many TRBV6-1 TGTGCCAGCAGCAGACGAAGCCCGCCGGACGCCAGGCCCCACAATGAGCAGTACTTC CASSRRSPPDARPHNEQYF
TRBD1 TRBJ2-7 - TRBV7-9 TGTGCCAGCAGCTTAGGTCGGACAGGGGAGAACTACGAGCAGTACTTC CASSLGRTGENYEQYF
TRBD2 TRBJ2-5 - TRBV7-2 TGTGCCAGCAGCTTAGCCCAGACCTCTAGCGGGTTGTACTTC CASSLAQTSSGLYF
TRBD2 TRBJ2-3 many TRBV20-1 TGCAGTGCTGGGCCGCCTAGCGGGAGGGCAGATACGCAGTATTTT CSAGPPSGRADTQYF
- TRBJ2-1 medium-sized TRBV12-3/TRBV12-4 TGTGCCAGCACCAAGAGCCCTAGCGGAACGGGGGCCAATGAGCAGTTCTTC CASTKSPSGTGANEQFF
- TRBJ2-4 - TRBV7-6 TGTGCCAGCAGCTTGACCGCGGGGTCCCAGTACTTC CASSLTAGSQYF
- TRBJ2-1 - TRBV7-2 TGTGCCAGCAGCTTAGATCTTGGCTATTACAATGAGCAGTTCTTC CASSLDLGYYNEQFF
- TRBJ2-1 - TRBV7-3 TGTGCCAGCAGCTCCATACAGATGGATGAGCAGTTCTTC CASSSIQMDEQFF
- TRBJ2-3 few TRBV19 TGTGCCAGTAGCGGACAGTCCCACACAGATACGCAGTATTTT CASSGQSHTDTQYF
- TRBJ2-7 once TRBV7-6 TGTGCCAGCAGCTTTCGAGGGACCTACGAGCAGTACTTC CASSFRGTYEQYF
- TRBJ2-3 - TRBV7-3 TGTGCCAGCAGTCTCACAGCCCGGTCGACCTACACAGATACGCAGTATTTT CASSLTARSTYTDTQYF
TRBD1 TRBJ1-2 - TRBV7-6 TGTGCCAGCAGCTTAGGGACAGGGGGCTGGAACTATGGCTACACCTTC CASSLGTGGWNYGYTF
- TRBJ1-2 - TRBV28 TGTGCCTCGGGGATTGGCTATGGCTACACCTTC CASGIGYGYTF
TRBD1 TRBJ2-1 - TRBV7-2 TGTGCCAGCAAGTGGGACAGATACAATGAGCAGTTCTTC CASKWDRYNEQFF
TRBD2 TRBJ2-7 - TRBV2 TGTGCCAGCACCGTTGGGGTGGGGGGGTTCTACGAGCAGTACTTC CASTVGVGGFYEQYF
- TRBJ2-3 - TRBV7-4 TGTGCCAGCAGCTTATTAAGCGCAGATACGCAGTATTTT CASSLLSADTQYF
- TRBJ1-2 few TRBV7-9 TGTGCCAGCAGCTCCGGACAGTCTAACTATGGCTACACCTTC CASSSGQSNYGYTF
TRBD2 TRBJ2-3 - TRBV7-3 TGTGCCAGCAGCACGGGACTACCAGCGAGCACGCAGTATTTT CASSTGLPASTQYF
- TRBJ2-1 - TRBV11-3 TGTGCCAGCAGCTCCCGGGACACCGACTACAATGAGCAGTTCTTC CASSSRDTDYNEQFF
TRBD2 TRBJ2-3 once TRBV7-2 TGTGCCAGCAGTTCAAGCGGGAGTCTTGGAGATACGCAGTATTTT CASSSSGSLGDTQYF
- TRBJ1-1 - TRBV6-1 TGTGCCAGCAGTGAATTTGGGACTGTGAACACTGAAGCTTTCTTT CASSEFGTVNTEAFF
- TRBJ2-5 many TRBV5-4 TGTGCCGGAAGCCCGGAGGGGGCGGGACAAGAGACCCAGTACTTC CAGSPEGAGQETQYF
- TRBJ2-3 - TRBV7-9 TGTGCCAGCAGCCAGGGTCCCTTCACAGATACGCAGTATTTT CASSQGPFTDTQYF
TRBD2 TRBJ2-5 many TRBV28 TGTGCCAGCAGCCCTACTAGCGGGACGCAGACCCAGTACTTC CASSPTSGTQTQYF
- TRBJ1-1 - TRBV7-9 TGTGCCAGCAGCCTTGGACAGACGAACACTGAAGCTTTCTTT CASSLGQTNTEAFF
TRBD2 TRBJ2-1 medium-sized TRBV11-1 TGTGCCAGCAGCACCTCCGGGACTAGCGGCTACAATGAGCAGTTCTTC CASSTSGTSGYNEQFF
- TRBJ2-2 medium-sized TRBV7-9 TGTGCCAGCAGCTTCCCGCAGGGTACCACCGGGGAGCTGTTTTTT CASSFPQGTTGELFF
TRBD1 TRBJ2-2 - TRBV7-4 TGTGCCAGCAGCCCGACCGGGACAGGGGCCCTCGGGGAGCTGTTTTTT CASSPTGTGALGELFF
- TRBJ2-7 - TRBV12-3/TRBV12-4 TGTGCCAGCAGTTTTGAGTGGGCCTACGAGCAGTACTTC CASSFEWAYEQYF
- TRBJ2-1 - TRBV3-1 TGTGCCAGCAGCCGGGACCTCGGGGAGCAGTTCTTC CASSRDLGEQFF
- TRBJ1-1 large TRBV6-1 TGTGCCAGCAGTGGGAGGGGACGGGTCCTTGAAGCTTTCTTT CASSGRGRVLEAFF
- TRBJ2-5 many TRBV5-6 TGTGCCAGCAGCTTGGTTGGGCGTCAAGAGACCCAGTACTTC CASSLVGRQETQYF